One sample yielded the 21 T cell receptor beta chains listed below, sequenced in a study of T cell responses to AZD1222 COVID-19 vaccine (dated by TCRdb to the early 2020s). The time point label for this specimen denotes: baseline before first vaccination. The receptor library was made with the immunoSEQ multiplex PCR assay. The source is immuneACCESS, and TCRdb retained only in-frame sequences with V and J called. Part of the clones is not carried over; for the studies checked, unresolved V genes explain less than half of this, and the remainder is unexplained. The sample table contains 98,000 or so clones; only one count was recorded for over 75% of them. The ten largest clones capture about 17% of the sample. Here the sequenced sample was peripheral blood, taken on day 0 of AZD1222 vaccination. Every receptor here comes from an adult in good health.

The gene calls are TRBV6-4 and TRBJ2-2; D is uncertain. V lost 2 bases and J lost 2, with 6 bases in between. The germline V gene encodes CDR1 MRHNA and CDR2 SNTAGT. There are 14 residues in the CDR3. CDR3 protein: CASSDAYNTGELFF. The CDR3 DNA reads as TGTGCCAGCAGTGACGCCTACAACACCGGGGAGCTGTTTTTT.

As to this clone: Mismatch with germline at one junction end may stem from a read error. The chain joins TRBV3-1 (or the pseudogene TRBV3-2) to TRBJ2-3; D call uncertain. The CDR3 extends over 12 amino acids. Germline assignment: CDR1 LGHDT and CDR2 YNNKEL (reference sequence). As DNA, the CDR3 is TGTGCCAGCAGCCAAGAGGGCCTTTTACTCACATTT. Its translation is CASSQEGLLLTF.

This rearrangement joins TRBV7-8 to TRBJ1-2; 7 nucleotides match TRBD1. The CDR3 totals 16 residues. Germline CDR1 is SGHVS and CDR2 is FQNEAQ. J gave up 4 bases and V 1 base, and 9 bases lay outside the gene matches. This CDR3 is CASSLGYRGGSYGYTF. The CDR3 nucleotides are TGTGCCAGCAGCTTAGGCTACAGGGGAGGCAGCTATGGCTACACCTTC.

The CDR3 is CASSHGVGQLNQPQHF. The CDR3, as DNA: TGCGCCAGCAGCCACGGGGTGGGACAGCTCAATCAGCCCCAGCATTTT. The V and J genes are TRBV4-1 and TRBJ1-5, with TRBD1 matching over 7 bases. The CDR3 loop spans 16 amino acids. V dropped 3 bases and J dropped 3; count of bases not matched to a gene: 8. Germline CDR1 MGHRA, CDR2 YSYEKL.

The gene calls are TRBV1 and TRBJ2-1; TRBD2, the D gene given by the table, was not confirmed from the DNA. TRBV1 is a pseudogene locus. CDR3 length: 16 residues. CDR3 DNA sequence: TGCACCAGCAGCCGGGTCGAGGCTACTCCCTACAATGAGCAGTTCTTC. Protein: CTSSRVEATPYNEQFF.

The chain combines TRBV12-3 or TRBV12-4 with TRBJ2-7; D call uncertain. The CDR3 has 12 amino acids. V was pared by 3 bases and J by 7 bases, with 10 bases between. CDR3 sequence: CASSLLAREQYF. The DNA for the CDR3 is TGTGCCAGCAGTTTGTTGGCTAGGGAGCAGTACTTC.

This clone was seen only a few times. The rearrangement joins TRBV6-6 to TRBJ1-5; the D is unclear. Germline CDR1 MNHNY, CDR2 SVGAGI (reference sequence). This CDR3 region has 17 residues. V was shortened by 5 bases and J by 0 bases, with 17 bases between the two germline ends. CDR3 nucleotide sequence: TGTGCCAGCAGTCCTCTCCGGCAGGCTATTAGCAATCAGCCCCAGCATTTT. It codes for CASSPLRQAISNQPQHF.

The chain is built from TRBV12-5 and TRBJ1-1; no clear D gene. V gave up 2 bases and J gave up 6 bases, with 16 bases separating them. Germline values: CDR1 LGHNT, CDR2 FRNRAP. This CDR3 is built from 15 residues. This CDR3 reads CASGLPGDRTAEAFF. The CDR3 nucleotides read TGTGCTAGTGGTTTGCCCGGAGATAGAACGGCTGAAGCTTTCTTT.

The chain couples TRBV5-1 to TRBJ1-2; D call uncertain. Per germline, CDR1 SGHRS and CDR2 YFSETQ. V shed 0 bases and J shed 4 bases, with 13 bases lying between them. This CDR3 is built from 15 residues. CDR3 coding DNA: TGCGCCAGCAGCTTGGGCGAGCTCACTCTCTATGGCTACACCTTC. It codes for CASSLGELTLYGYTF.

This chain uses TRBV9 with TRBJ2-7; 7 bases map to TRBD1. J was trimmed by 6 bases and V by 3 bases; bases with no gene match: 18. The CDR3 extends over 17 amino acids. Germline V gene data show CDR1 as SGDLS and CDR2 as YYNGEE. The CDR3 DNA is TGTGCCAGCAGCGCCGACAGGGACAATTTGTATGGCAGCGAGCAGTACTTC. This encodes CASSADRDNLYGSEQYF.

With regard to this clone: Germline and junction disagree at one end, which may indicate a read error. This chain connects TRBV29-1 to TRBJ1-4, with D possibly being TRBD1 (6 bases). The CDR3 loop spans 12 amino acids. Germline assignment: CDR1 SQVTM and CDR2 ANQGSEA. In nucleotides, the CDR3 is TGTGGGGGCGGGGAGAAAAATGAAAAACTGTTTTTT. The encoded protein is CGGGEKNEKLFF.

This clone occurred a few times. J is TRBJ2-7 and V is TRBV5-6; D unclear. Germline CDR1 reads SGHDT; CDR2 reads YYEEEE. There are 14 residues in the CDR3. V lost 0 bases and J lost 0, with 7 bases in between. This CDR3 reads CASSLVLNSYEQYF. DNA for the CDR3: TGTGCCAGCAGCTTGGTTCTGAACTCCTACGAGCAGTACTTC.

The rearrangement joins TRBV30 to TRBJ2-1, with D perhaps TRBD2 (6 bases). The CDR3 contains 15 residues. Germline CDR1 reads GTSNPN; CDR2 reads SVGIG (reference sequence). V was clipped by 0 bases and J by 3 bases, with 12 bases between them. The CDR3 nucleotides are TGTGCCTGGAGTGTACGGGAAGCGGGCTACAATGAGCAGTTCTTC. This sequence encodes CAWSVREAGYNEQFF. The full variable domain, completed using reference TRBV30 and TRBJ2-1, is SQTIHQWPATLVQPVGSPLSLECTVEGTSNPNLYWYRQAAGRGLQLLFYSVGIGQISSEVPQNLSASRPQDRQFILSSKKLLLSDSGFYLCAWSVREAGYNEQFFGPGTRLTVL.

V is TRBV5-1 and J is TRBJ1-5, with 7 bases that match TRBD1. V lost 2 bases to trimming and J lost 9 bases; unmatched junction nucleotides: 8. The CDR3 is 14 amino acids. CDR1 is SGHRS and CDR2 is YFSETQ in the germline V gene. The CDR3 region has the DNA TGCGCCAGCAGCTTAACAGGGGATAGCGGGCCCCAGCATTTT. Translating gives CASSLTGDSGPQHF.

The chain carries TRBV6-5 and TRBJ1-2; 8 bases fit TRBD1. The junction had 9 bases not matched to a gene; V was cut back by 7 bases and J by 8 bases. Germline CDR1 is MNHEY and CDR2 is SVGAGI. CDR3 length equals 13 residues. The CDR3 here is CASTETGAGGYTF. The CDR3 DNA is TGTGCCAGCACCGAGACAGGGGCCGGCGGCTACACCTTC.

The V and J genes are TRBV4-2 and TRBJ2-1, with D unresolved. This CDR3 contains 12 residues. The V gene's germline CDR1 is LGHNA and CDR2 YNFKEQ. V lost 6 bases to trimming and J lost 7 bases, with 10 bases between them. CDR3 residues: CASRNNRNEQFF. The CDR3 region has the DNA TGTGCCAGCAGAAACAACCGGAATGAGCAGTTCTTC.

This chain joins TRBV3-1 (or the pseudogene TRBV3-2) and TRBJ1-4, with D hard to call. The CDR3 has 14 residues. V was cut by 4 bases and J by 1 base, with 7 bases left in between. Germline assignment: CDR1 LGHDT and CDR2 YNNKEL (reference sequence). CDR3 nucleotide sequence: TGTGCCAGCAGCCCGTGGGAAACTAATGAAAAACTGTTTTTT. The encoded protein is CASSPWETNEKLFF.

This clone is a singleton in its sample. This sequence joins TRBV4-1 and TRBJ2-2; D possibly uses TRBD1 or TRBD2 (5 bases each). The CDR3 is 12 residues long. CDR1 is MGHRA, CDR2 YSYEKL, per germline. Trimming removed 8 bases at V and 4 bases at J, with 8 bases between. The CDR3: CASYGGTGELFF. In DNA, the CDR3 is TGCGCCAGCTATGGGGGCACCGGGGAGCTGTTTTTT.

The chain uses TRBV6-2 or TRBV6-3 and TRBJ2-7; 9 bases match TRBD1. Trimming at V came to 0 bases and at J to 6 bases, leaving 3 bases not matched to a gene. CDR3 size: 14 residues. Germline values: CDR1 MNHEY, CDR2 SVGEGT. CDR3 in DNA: TGTGCCAGCAGTTACTCGAGGGGACAGGGCGAGCAGTACTTC. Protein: CASSYSRGQGEQYF.

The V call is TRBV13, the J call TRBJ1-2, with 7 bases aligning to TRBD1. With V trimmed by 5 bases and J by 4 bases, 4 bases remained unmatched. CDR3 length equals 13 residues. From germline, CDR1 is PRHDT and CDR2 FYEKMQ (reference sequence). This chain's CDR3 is CASSQQGTYGYTF. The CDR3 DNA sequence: TGTGCCAGCAGCCAACAGGGGACCTATGGCTACACCTTC.

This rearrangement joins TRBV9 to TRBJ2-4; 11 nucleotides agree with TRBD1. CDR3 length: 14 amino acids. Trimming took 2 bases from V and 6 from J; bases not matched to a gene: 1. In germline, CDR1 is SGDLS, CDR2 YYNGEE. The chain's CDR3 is CASSVGTGGNIQYF. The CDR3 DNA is TGTGCCAGCAGCGTTGGGACAGGGGGAAACATTCAGTACTTC.